The 10 T cell receptor beta chains listed next were all sequenced from one sample in a study of cytomegalovirus exposure and HLA in healthy donors. The primer mix had 60 Vbeta and 13 Jbeta primers. Clones were read by immunoSEQ multiplex PCR, and TCRdb kept only the in-frame ones, dropping some. Among around 170,000 clones, around 72% were seen once, and the ten largest hold 2.5% to 3.5%. Material: PBMCs. Receptors originate from a woman aged 50 to 65 in good health and CMV-seropositive.

The rearrangement joins TRBV18 to TRBJ2-1; 7 nucleotides agree with TRBD2. The CDR3 has 14 residues. V dropped 3 bases and J dropped 7; count of bases not matched to a gene: 6. Germline CDR1 is KGHSH and CDR2 is LQKENI. The CDR3 nucleotides read TGTGCCAGCTCACCCGGACTAGACCGGAATGAGCAGTTCTTC. Translating gives CASSPGLDRNEQFF.

The V call is TRBV4-2, the J call TRBJ1-6; D is ambiguous. Germline lookup yields CDR1 LGHNA and CDR2 YNFKEQ. This CDR3 comprises 14 residues. V lost 1 base, J lost 9 bases, and 10 bases lay in between. CDR3 loop: CASSQGGLGSPLHF. The CDR3 DNA sequence: TGTGCCAGCAGCCAAGGAGGTTTAGGTTCACCCCTCCACTTT.

V is TRBV27 and J is TRBJ1-1; weak D call: TRBD1 (5 bases). V gave up 7 bases and J gave up 4 bases, with 13 bases separating them. Germline lookup yields CDR1 MNHEY and CDR2 SMNVEV (reference sequence). This CDR3 is 13 amino acids long. The CDR3 nucleotides are TGTGCCAGCACCCCCGCAGGGTTCACTGAAGCTTTCTTT. Protein sequence: CASTPAGFTEAFF.

V gene TRBV7-2 combines with J gene TRBJ1-1; possible D gene TRBD1, 6 bases. There are 14 residues in the CDR3. Germline V gives CDR1 SGHTA, CDR2 FQGNSA. Between the trimmed V and J ends, which lost 3 bases and 3 bases, there was a span of 11 bases. The CDR3 sequence: CASSFAGDYTEAFF. As DNA, the CDR3 is TGTGCCAGCAGCTTCGCAGGGGATTACACTGAAGCTTTCTTT.

The chain carries TRBV11-3 and TRBJ2-7, with 8 bases matching TRBD2. Germline V gives CDR1 SGHNT, CDR2 YENEEA. The CDR3 sequence is 14 residues long. V lost 3 bases and J lost 8; bases outside the gene matches: 9. In DNA, the CDR3 is TGTGCCAGCAGCTTGGGGAGCGGGGGTTTCAAGCAGTACTTC. Translated, it gives CASSLGSGGFKQYF.

The chain employs TRBV7-2 and TRBJ1-5; 10 bases line up with TRBD1. The V and J ends lost 4 bases and 2 bases, in that order; junction bases with no gene match: 5. CDR3 length: 16 residues. Germline CDR1 reads SGHTA; CDR2 reads FQGNSA. The CDR3 bases are TGTGCCAGCAGCTCCCGACAGGGGGCCGGCAATCAGCCCCAGCATTTT. Its translation: CASSSRQGAGNQPQHF.

This sequence joins TRBV30 and TRBJ2-7; 9 bases are shared with TRBD1. CDR3 length: 15 residues. V gave up 2 bases and J gave up 0 bases; unmatched junction bases: 5. CDR1 and CDR2 from the germline V gene are GTSNPN and SVGIG (reference sequence). DNA of the CDR3: TGTGCCTGGAGTCCGGACAGGGGCGACTCCTACGAGCAGTACTTC. It specifies CAWSPDRGDSYEQYF. Supplemented by reference TRBV30 and TRBJ2-7, the full variable domain reads SQTIHQWPATLVQPVGSPLSLECTVEGTSNPNLYWYRQAAGRGLQLLFYSVGIGQISSEVPQNLSASRPQDRQFILSSKKLLLSDSGFYLCAWSPDRGDSYEQYFGPGTRLTVT.

The V gene is TRBV5-4, the J gene TRBJ2-1; a weak D match, TRBD1 (6 bases). The CDR3 sequence is 15 residues long. CDR1 SGHNT and CDR2 YYREEE come from the germline V gene (reference sequence). V was clipped by 4 bases and J by 4 bases, with 15 bases between them. CDR3 in amino acids: CASSLFRGPYNEQFF. In DNA form, the CDR3 reads TGTGCCAGCAGCCTCTTCAGGGGCCCTTACAATGAGCAGTTCTTC.

The chain employs TRBV19 and TRBJ1-3; perhaps TRBD1 as D (6 bases). The CDR3 spans 16 residues. Trimming cost V 5 bases and J 6 bases, with 20 bases left between them. From germline, CDR1 is LNHDA and CDR2 SQIVND (reference sequence). This chain's CDR3 is CASSPWTAGGENTIYF. DNA for the CDR3: TGTGCCAGTAGTCCTTGGACAGCTGGGGGAGAAAACACCATATATTTT.

This clone was picked up one time. The CDR3 protein is CASSTGVPWGNSYEQYF. CDR3 DNA sequence: TGTGCCAGCAGCACAGGGGTACCGTGGGGTAACTCCTACGAGCAGTACTTC. The rearrangement joins TRBV7-9 to TRBJ2-7; 7 bases line up with TRBD1. Germline lookup yields CDR1 SEHNR and CDR2 FQNEAQ (reference sequence). This CDR3 contains 17 residues. J was trimmed by 0 bases and V by 5 bases; bases with no gene match: 13.